This T cell receptor beta chain comes out of a study of blood T cells in healthy people across ages. The use of a sample-barcoded 5' primer and a J-beta primer mix characterized a second PCR of about 6 to 11 cycles. Each cDNA was tagged by a template-switch adaptor containing 12 random nucleotides. Each CDR3 protein is one row after TCRdb ran MiXCR on the 5' RACE reads. The repertoire has some 900,000 distinct CDR3 sequences, roughly 48% of them found once; the top ten carry roughly 12%. Germline CDR1 is SQVTM and CDR2 is ANQGSEA. The CDR3 is 14 amino acids. J lost 5 bases, V lost 1 base, and 4 bases had no gene match. This clonotype appeared many times. Its matching antigen is unknown. Study-level points and caveats: The study found more naive CD4+ cells and higher diversity in long-lived than aged donors.

Investigators took roughly 10 milliliters of peripheral blood from every donor. The chain combines TRBV29-1 with TRBJ2-1, with TRBD1 identical over 8 bases. The specimen sequenced was blood. The TCR was taken from a man aged 25 to 40 in good health. CDR3 amino acids: CSVEGTGKDNEQFF. The CDR3 DNA reads TGCAGCGTTGAAGGGACAGGGAAGGACAATGAGCAGTTCTTC.